This T cell receptor beta chain was observed in a study of Graves' ophthalmopathy and Graves' hyperthyroidism. Amplified TCR beta CDR3 regions were obtained using RNA transcripts as template. RT-PCR with HTBI primers came first, then second-round multiplex PCR. TCRdb called the multiplex PCR reads again in MiXCR, with one record for every CDR3 protein. The sample has some 410,000 distinct CDR3 sequences; under 25% are singletons. In this sample, this clonotype turned up many times. The V and J ends lost 1 base and 5 bases, in that order; junction bases with no gene match: 8. CDR1 and CDR2 from the germline V gene are SGHTA and FQGTGA. CDR3 length equals 17 residues.

The V gene is TRBV7-3, the J gene TRBJ2-5; TRBD1 matches at 12 bases. The source material was peripheral blood. The receptor was derived from a woman under 30 with stable Graves' hyperthyroidism. CDR3 coding DNA: TGTGCCAGCAGCTTAAAACGGGGACAGGGGGCTGGTGAGACCCAGTACTTC. This gives the protein CASSLKRGQGAGETQYF.